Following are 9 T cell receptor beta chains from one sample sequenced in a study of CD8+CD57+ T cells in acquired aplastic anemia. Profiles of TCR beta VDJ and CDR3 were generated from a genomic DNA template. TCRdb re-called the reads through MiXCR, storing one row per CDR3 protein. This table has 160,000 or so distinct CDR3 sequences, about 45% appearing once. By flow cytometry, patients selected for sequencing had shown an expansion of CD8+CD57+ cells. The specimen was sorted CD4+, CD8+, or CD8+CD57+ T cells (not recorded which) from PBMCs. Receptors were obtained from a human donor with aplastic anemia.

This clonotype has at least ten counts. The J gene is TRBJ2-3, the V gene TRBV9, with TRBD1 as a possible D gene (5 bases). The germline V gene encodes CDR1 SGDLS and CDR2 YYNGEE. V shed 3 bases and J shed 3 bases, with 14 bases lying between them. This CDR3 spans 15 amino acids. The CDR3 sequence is CASSEDSLRTDTQYF. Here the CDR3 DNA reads TGTGCCAGCAGCGAAGACAGTCTCAGAACAGATACGCAGTATTTT. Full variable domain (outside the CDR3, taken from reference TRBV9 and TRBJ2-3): DSGVTQTPKHLITATGQRVTLRCSPRSGDLSVYWYQQSLDQGLQFLIQYYNGEERAKGNILERFSAQQFPDLHSELNLSSLELGDSALYFCASSEDSLRTDTQYFGPGTRLTVL.

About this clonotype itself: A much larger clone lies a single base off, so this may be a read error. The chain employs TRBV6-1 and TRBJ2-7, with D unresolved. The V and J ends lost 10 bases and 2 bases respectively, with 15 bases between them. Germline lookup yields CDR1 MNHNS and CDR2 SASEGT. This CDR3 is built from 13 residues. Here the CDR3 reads CATRTGPPYEQYF. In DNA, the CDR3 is TGTGCCACCCGCACCGGGCCCCCCTACGAGCAGTACTTC.

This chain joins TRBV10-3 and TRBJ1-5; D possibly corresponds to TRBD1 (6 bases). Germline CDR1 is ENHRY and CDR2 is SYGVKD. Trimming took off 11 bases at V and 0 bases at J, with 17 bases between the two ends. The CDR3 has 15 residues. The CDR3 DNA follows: TGTGCCGTAACAACAATACAGGGTAGCAATCAGCCCCAGCATTTT. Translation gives CAVTTIQGSNQPQHF.

The CDR3 spells CSARSSASYNEQFF. CDR3 in DNA: TGCAGTGCTAGGTCTAGCGCCTCCTACAATGAGCAGTTCTTC. The chain joins TRBV20-1 to TRBJ2-1; D might be TRBD2 (6 bases). This CDR3 is 14 amino acids long. Per germline, CDR1 DFQATT and CDR2 SNEGSKA (reference sequence). The V gene lost 3 bases and the J gene lost 0 bases, with 9 bases spanning the gap.

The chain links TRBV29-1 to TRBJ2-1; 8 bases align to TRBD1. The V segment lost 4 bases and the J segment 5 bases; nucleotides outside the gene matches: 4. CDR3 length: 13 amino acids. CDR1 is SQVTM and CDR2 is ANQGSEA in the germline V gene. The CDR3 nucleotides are TGCAGCGTTGCAACAGGGGGTAACAATGAGCAGTTCTTC. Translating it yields CSVATGGNNEQFF.

CDR3 protein: CASSLGYTPGELFF. In DNA, the CDR3 is TGTGCCAGCAGCTTAGGTTACACCCCCGGGGAGCTGTTTTTT. The chain links TRBV7-2 to TRBJ2-2; D unclear. V lost 1 base to trimming and J lost 6 bases, with 9 bases between them. The V gene's germline CDR1 is SGHTA and CDR2 FQGNSA. There are 14 residues in the CDR3.

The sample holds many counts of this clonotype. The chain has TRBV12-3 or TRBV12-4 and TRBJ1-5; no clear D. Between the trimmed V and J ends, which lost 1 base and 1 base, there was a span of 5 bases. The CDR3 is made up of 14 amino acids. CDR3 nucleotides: TGTGCCAGCAGTTTAGGCGGCAGCAATCAGCCCCAGCATTTT. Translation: CASSLGGSNQPQHF.

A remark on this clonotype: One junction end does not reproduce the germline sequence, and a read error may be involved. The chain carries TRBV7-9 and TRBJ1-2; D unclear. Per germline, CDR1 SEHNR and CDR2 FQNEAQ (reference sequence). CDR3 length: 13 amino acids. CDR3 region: CATSRDTNYGYTF. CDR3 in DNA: TGTGCCACCAGCCGTGACACGAACTATGGCTACACCTTC.

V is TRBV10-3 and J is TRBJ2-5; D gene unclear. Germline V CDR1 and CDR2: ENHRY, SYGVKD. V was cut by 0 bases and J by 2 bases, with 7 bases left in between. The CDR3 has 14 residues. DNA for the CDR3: TGTGCCATCAGTGAGTCTATAGGACAAGAGACCCAGTACTTC. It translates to CAISESIGQETQYF.